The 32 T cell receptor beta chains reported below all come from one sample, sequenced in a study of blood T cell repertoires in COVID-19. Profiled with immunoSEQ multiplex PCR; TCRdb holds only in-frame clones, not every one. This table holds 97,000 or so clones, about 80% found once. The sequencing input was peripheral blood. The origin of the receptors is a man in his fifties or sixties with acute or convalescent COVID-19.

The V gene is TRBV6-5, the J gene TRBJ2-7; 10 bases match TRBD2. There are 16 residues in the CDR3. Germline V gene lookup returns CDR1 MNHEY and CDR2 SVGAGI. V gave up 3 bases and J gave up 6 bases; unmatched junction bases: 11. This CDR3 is CASSYSTPGLASEQYV. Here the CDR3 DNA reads TGTGCCAGCAGTTATTCAACCCCGGGACTAGCGAGCGAGCAGTACGTC.

CDR3 nucleotide sequence: TGTGCCAGCAGCCTAATCCCGTACGAGCAGTACTTC. This codes for CASSLIPYEQYF. J is TRBJ2-7 and V is TRBV11-2; D not certain. Deletions cut 5 bases from V and 4 bases from J, with 9 bases between. The CDR3 consists of 12 residues. Germline values: CDR1 SGHAT, CDR2 FQNNGV.

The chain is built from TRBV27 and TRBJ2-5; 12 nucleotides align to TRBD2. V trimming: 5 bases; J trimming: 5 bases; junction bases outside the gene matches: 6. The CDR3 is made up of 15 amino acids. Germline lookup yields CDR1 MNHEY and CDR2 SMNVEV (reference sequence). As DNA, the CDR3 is TGTGCCAGCAGTCAAGGACTAGCGGGAAGGGAGACCCAGTACTTC. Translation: CASSQGLAGRETQYF.

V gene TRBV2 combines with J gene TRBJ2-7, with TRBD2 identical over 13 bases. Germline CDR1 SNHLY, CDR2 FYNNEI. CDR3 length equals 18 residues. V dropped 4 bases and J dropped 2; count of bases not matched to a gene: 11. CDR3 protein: CASSADGTSGTSTYEQYV. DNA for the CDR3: TGTGCCAGCAGTGCGGATGGGACTAGCGGGACTAGTACCTACGAGCAGTACGTC.

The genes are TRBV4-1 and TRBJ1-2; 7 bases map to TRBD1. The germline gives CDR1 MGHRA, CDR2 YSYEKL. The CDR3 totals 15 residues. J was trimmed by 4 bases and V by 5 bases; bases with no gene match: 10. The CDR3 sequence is CASSDAGQRSYGYTF. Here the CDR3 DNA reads TGCGCCAGCAGCGATGCGGGACAGCGAAGCTATGGCTACACCTTC.

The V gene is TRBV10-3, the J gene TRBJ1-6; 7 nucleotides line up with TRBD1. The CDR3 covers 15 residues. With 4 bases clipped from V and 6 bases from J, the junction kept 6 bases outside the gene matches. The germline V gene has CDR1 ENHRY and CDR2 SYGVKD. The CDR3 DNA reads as TGTGCCATCAGTGTGACAGGGACATCTAATTCACCCCTCCACTTT. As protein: CAISVTGTSNSPLHF.

In DNA form, the CDR3 reads TGTGCCAGCAGCCTGTATAGTGAGCAGTTCTTC. Translating it yields CASSLYSEQFF. This rearrangement joins TRBV14 to TRBJ2-1; D remains unclear. This CDR3 has 11 residues. Germline V gives CDR1 SGHDN, CDR2 FVKESK. The V end was cut by 4 bases, the J end by 9 bases, with 7 bases between.

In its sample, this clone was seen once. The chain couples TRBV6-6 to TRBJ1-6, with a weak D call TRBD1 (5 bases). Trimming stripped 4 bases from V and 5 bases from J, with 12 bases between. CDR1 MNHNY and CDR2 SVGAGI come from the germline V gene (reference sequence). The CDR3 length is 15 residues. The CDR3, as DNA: TGTGCCAGCAGTTCGACAGTTCCGAATAATTCACCCCTCCACTTT. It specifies CASSSTVPNNSPLHF.

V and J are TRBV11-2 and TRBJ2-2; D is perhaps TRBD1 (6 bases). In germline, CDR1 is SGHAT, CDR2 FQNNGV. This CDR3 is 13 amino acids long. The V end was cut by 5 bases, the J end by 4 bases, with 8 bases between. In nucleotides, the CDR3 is TGTGCCAGCAGCGGCAGGGGCACCGGGGAGCTGTTTTTT. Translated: CASSGRGTGELFF.

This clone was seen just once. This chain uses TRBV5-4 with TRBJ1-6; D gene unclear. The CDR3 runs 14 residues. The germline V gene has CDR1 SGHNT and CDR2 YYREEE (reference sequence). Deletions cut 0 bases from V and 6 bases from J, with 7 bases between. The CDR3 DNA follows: TGTGCCAGCAGCTTGGAGACATCTAATTCACCCCTCCACTTT. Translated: CASSLETSNSPLHF. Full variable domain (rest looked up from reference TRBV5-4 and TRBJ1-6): ETGVTQSPTHLIKTRGQQVTLRCSSQSGHNTVSWYQQALGQGPQFIFQYYREEENGRGNFPPRFSGLQFPNYSSELNVNALELDDSALYLCASSLETSNSPLHFGNGTRLTVT.

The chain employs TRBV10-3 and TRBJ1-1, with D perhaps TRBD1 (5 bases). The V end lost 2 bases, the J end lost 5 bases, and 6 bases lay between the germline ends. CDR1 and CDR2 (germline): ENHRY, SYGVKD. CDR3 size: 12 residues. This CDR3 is CAISEQGTEAFF. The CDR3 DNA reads TGTGCCATCAGTGAGCAGGGAACTGAAGCTTTCTTT.

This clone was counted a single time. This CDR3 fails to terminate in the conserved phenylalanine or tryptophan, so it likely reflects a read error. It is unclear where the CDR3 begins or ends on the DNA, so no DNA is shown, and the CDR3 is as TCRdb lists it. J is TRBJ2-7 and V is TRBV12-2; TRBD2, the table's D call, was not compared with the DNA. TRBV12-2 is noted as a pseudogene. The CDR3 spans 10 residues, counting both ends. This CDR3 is CASRFRSVGG.

This CDR3 is CAWSWGRASDTQYF. For the CDR3, the DNA is TGTGCCTGGAGCTGGGGGAGGGCCTCGGATACGCAGTATTTT. The gene calls are TRBV30 and TRBJ2-3; 7 bases align to TRBD2. Germline V gene lookup returns CDR1 GTSNPN and CDR2 SVGIG (reference sequence). CDR3 length: 14 residues. V trimming: 3 bases; J trimming: 6 bases; junction bases outside the gene matches: 9.

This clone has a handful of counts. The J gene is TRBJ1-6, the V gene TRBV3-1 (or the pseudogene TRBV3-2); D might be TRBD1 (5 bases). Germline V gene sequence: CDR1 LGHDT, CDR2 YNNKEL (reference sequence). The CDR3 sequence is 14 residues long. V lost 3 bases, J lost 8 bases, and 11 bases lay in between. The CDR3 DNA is TGTGCCAGCAGCCAGGGGTTAGGGGATTCACCCCTCCACTTT. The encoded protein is CASSQGLGDSPLHF.

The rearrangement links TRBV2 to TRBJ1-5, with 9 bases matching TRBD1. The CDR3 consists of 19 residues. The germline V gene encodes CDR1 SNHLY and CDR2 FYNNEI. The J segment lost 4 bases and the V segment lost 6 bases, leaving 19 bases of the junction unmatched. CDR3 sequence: CASSRLGDRVGRGNQPQHF. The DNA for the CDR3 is TGTGCCAGCAGCCGACTTGGGGACAGGGTCGGGAGGGGAAATCAGCCCCAGCATTTT.

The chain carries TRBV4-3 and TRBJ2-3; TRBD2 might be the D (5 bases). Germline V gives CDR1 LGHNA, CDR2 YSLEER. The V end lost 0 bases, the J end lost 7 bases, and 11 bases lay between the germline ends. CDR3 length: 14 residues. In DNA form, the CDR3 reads TGCGCCAGCAGCCAAGAGAACCGAGGGTATACGCAGTATTTT. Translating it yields CASSQENRGYTQYF.

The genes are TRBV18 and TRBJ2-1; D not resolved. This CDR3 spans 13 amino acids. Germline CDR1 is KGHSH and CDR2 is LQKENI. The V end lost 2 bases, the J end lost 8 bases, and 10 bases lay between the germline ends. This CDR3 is CASSPWQSHEQFF. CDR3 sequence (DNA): TGTGCCAGCTCACCATGGCAGTCCCATGAGCAGTTCTTC.

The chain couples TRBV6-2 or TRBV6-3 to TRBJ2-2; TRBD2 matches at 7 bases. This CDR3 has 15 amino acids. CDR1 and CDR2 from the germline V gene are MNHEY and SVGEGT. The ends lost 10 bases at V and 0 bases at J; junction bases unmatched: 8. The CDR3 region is CATTPGLANTGELFF. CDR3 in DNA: TGTGCCACCACCCCTGGACTAGCGAACACCGGGGAGCTGTTTTTT.

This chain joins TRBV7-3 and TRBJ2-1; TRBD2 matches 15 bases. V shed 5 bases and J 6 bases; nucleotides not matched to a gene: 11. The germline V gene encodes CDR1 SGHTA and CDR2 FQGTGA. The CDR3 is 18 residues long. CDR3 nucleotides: TGTGCCAGCAGCGCGATCCCAAGGACTAGCGGGGGGGCCAATGAGCAGTTCTTC. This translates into CASSAIPRTSGGANEQFF.

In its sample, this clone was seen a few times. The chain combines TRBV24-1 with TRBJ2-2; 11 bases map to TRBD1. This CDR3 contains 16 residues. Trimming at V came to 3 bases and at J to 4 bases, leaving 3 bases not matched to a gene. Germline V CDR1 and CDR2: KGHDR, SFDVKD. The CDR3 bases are TGTGCCACCAGTGATGGACAGGGGGCGACCACCGGGGAGCTGTTTTTT. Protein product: CATSDGQGATTGELFF.

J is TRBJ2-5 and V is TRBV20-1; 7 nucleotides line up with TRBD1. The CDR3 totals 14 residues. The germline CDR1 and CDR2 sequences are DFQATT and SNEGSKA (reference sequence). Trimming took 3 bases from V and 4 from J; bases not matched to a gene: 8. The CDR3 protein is CSASGGQPVETQYF. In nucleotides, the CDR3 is TGCAGTGCTAGTGGGGGACAGCCTGTAGAGACCCAGTACTTC.

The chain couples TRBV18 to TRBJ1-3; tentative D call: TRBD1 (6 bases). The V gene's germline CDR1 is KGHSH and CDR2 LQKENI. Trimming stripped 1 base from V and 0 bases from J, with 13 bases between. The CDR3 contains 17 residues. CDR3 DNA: TGTGCCAGCTCACCACGGCCAGGGGACCCCTCTGGAAACACCATATATTTT. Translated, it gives CASSPRPGDPSGNTIYF.

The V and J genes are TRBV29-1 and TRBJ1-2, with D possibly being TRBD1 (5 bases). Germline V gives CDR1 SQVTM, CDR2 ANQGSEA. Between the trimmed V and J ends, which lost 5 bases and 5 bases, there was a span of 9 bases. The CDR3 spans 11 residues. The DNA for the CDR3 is TGCAGCGTTTCACAGGTGTATGGCTACACCTTC. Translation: CSVSQVYGYTF.

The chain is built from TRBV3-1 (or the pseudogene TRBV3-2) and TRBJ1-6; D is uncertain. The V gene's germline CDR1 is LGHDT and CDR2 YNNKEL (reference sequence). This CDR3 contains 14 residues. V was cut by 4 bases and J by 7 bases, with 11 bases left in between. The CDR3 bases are TGTGCCAGCAGCCCCTCAAATAGAAATTCACCCCTCCACTTT. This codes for CASSPSNRNSPLHF.

The CDR3 loop reads CASSILSSGNTIYF. The CDR3 bases are TGTGCCAGTAGTATTCTGAGCTCTGGAAACACCATATATTTT. The chain joins TRBV19 to TRBJ1-3; D ambiguous. There are 14 residues in the CDR3. Germline CDR1 is LNHDA and CDR2 is SQIVND (reference sequence). V lost 3 bases to trimming and J lost 0 bases, with 6 bases between them.

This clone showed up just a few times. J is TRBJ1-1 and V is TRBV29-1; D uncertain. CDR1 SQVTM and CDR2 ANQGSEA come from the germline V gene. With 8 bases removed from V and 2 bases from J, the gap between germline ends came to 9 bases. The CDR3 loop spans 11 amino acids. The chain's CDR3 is CSLFVNTEAFF. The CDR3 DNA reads TGCAGCTTGTTCGTCAACACTGAAGCTTTCTTT.

The CDR3 DNA sequence: TGTGCCAGCAAGGACAGGACCTCTCTCGGCTACACCTTC. It encodes CASKDRTSLGYTF. This chain uses TRBV12-3 or TRBV12-4 with TRBJ1-2, with TRBD1 identical over 7 bases. V lost 7 bases and J lost 8; bases outside the gene matches: 10. CDR3 length: 13 residues.

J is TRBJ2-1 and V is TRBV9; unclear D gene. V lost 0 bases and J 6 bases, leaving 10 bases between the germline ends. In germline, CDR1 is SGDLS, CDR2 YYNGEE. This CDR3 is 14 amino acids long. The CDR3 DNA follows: TGTGCCAGCAGCGTAGTTGGCCTTCTCAATGAGCAGTTCTTC. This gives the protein CASSVVGLLNEQFF.

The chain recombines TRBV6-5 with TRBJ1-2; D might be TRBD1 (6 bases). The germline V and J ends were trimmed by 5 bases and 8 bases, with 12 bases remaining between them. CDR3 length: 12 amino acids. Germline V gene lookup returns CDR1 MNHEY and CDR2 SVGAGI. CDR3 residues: CASSNRAFGYTF. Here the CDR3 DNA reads TGTGCCAGCAGTAACAGGGCGTTCGGCTACACCTTC.

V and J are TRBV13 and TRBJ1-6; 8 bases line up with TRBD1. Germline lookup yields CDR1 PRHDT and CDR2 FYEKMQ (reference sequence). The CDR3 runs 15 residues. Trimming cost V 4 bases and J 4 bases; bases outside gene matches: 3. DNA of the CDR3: TGTGCCAGCAGCTCACGGACAGGGTATAATTCACCCCTCCACTTT. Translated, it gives CASSSRTGYNSPLHF. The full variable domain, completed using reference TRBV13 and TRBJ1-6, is AAGVIQSPRHLIKEKRETATLKCYPIPRHDTVYWYQQGPGQDPQFLISFYEKMQSDKGSIPDRFSAQQFSDYHSELNMSSLELGDSALYFCASSSRTGYNSPLHFGNGTRLTVT.

CDR3 sequence (DNA): TGTGCCTGGAACGTGAGAGAGTACACTGAAGCTTTCTTT. Translated, it gives CAWNVREYTEAFF. The chain joins TRBV30 to TRBJ1-1; D is ambiguous. CDR3 length: 13 amino acids. V lost 4 bases and J lost 3, with 12 bases in between. Germline CDR1 GTSNPN, CDR2 SVGIG (reference sequence).

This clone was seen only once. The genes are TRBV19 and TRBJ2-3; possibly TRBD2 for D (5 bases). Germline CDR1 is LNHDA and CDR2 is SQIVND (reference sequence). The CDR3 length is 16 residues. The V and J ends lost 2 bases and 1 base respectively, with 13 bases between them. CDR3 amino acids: CASSILTTMGTDTQYF. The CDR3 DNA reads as TGTGCCAGTAGTATATTGACTACCATGGGCACAGATACGCAGTATTTT. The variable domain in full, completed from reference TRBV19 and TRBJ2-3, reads DGGITQSPKYLFRKEGQNVTLSCEQNLNHDAMYWYRQDPGQGLRLIYYSQIVNDFQKGDIAEGYSVSREKKESFPLTVTSAQKNPTAFYLCASSILTTMGTDTQYFGPGTRLTVL.